This T cell receptor (beta chain) was recovered during a study of cytomegalovirus exposure and HLA in healthy donors. The CDR3 covers 13 residues. Germline-derived CDR1 and CDR2 are MNHEY and SVGAGI. V lost 5 bases, J lost 5 bases, and 10 bases lay in between. The PCR employed 60 Vbeta primers together with 13 Jbeta primers. TCRdb's table, derived via immunoSEQ multiplex PCR, lists solely in-frame clones and lacks some. The repertoire holds hundreds of thousands of clones, with roughly 75% as singletons. As to this clone: Antigen specificity is unknown.

Broader study findings: HLA-A and HLA-B allele assignments for most subjects were reportedly predicted accurately using TCR beta sequences. Under in vitro conditions, a few CMV-associated chains were confirmed as specific for CMV antigens. While the bulk of TCR sequences proved rare, some public TCRs turned up in many donors.

This TCR was sampled from a woman younger than 45 in good health and CMV-seronegative. The genes are TRBV6-5 and TRBJ1-5; no definite D call. Material for sequencing was PBMCs. The chain's CDR3 is CASSVGWYQPQHF. The CDR3, as DNA: TGTGCCAGCAGTGTCGGGTGGTATCAGCCCCAGCATTTT.